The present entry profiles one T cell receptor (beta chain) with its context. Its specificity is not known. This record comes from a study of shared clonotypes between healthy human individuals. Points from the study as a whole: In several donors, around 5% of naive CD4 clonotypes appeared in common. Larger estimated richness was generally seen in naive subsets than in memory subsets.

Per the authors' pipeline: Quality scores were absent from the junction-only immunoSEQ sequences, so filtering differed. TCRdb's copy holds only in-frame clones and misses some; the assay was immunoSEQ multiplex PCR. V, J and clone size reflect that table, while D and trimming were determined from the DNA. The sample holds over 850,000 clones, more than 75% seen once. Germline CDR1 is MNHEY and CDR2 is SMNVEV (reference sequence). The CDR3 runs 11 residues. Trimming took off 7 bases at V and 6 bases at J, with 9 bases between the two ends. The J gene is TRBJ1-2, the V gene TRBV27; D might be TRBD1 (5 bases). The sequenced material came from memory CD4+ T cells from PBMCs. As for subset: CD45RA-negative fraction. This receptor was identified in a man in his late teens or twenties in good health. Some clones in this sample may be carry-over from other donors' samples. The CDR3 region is CASKQEDGYTF. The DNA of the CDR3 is TGTGCCAGCAAACAGGAGGATGGCTACACCTTC.